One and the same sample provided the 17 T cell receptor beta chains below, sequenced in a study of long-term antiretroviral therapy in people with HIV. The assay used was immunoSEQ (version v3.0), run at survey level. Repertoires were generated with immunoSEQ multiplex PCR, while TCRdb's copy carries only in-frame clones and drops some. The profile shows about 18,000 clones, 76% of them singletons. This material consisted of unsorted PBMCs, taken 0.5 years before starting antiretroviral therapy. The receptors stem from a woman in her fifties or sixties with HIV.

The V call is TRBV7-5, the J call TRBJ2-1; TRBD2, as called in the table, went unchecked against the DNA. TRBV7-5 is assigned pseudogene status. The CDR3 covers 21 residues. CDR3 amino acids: CARSLLGTSGGPPLTYNEQFF. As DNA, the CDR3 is TGTGCCAGAAGCTTATTAGGGACTAGCGGGGGGCCGCCCCTTACCTACAATGAGCAGTTCTTC.

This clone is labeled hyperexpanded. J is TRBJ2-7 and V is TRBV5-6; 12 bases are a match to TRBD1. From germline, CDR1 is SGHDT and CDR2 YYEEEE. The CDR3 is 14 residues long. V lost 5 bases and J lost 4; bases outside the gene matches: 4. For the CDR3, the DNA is TGTGCCAGCAGACCGGGACAGGGGGCGTACGAGCAGTACTTC. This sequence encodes CASRPGQGAYEQYF.

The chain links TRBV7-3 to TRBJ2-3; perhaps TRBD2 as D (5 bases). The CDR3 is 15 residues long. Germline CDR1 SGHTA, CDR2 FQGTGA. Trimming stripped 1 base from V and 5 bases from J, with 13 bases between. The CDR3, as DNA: TGTGCCAGCAGCTTAAGGAGCGGTACGATAGATACGCAGTATTTT. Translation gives CASSLRSGTIDTQYF. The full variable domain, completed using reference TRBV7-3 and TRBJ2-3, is GAGVSQTPSNKVTEKGKYVELRCDPISGHTALYWYRQSLGQGPEFLIYFQGTGAADDSGLPNDRFFAVRPEGSVSTLKIQRTERGDSAVYLCASSLRSGTIDTQYFGPGTRLTVL.

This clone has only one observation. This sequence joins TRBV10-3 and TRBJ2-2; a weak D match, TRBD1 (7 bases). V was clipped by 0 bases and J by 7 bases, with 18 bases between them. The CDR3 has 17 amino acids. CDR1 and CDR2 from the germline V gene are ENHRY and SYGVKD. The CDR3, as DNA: TGTGCCATCAGTGAGTCGCAGGGGGGCCGGAGGAGCGGGGAGCTGTTTTTT. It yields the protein CAISESQGGRRSGELFF.

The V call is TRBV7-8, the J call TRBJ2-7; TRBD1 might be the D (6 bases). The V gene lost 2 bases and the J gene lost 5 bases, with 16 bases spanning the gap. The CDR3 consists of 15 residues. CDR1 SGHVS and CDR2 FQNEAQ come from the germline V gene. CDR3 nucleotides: TGTGCCAGCAGCTTATCAGCAGGGGCGGCCAACGAGCAGTACGTC. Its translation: CASSLSAGAANEQYV.

CDR3 protein: CASSIESHSGGYTF. The DNA for the CDR3 is TGTGCCAGTAGTATAGAGTCCCATTCCGGTGGCTACACCTTC. The rearrangement uses TRBV19 and TRBJ1-2, with unresolved D. CDR1 and CDR2 (germline): LNHDA, SQIVND (reference sequence). V dropped 0 bases and J dropped 7 bases, with 12 bases sitting between them. CDR3 size: 14 residues. The full variable domain, with the rest looked up from reference TRBV19 and TRBJ1-2, is DGGITQSPKYLFRKEGQNVTLSCEQNLNHDAMYWYRQDPGQGLRLIYYSQIVNDFQKGDIAEGYSVSREKKESFPLTVTSAQKNPTAFYLCASSIESHSGGYTFGSGTRLTVV.

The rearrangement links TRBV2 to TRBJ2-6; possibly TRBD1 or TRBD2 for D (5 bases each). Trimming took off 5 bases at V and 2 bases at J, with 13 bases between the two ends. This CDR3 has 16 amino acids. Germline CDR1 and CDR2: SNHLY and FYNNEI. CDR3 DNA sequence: TGTGCCAGCAGTCCTAGGGGAGACACTGGGGCCAACGTCCTGACTTTC. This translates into CASSPRGDTGANVLTF.

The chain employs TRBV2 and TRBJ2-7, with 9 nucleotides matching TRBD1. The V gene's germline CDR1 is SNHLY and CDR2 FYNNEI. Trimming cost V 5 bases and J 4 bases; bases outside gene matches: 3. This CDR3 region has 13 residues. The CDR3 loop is CASSTGGEYEQYF. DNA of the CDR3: TGTGCCAGCAGTACAGGGGGCGAGTACGAGCAGTACTTC.

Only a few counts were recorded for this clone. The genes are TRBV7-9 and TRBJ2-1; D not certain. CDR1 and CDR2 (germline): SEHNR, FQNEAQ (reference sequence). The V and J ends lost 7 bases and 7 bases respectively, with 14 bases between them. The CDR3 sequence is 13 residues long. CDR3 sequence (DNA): TGTGCCAGCACCCTTTTCGTTGCGAATGAGCAGTTCTTC. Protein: CASTLFVANEQFF.

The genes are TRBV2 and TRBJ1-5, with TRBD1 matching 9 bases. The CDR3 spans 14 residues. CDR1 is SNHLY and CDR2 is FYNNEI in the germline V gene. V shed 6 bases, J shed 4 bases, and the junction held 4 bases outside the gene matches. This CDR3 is CASRGDRDNQPQHF. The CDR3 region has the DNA TGTGCCAGCAGAGGGGACAGGGATAATCAGCCCCAGCATTTT. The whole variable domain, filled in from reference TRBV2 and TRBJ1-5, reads EPEVTQTPSHQVTQMGQEVILRCVPISNHLYFYWYRQILGQKVEFLVSFYNNEISEKSEIFDDQFSVERPDGSNFTLKIRSTKLEDSAMYFCASRGDRDNQPQHFGDGTRLSIL.

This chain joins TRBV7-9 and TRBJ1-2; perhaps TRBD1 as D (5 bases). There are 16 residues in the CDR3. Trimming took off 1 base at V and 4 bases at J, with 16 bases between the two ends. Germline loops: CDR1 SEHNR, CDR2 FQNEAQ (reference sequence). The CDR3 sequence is CASSLVSGSFAYGYTF. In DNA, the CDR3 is TGTGCCAGCAGCTTAGTGTCAGGGTCCTTCGCCTATGGCTACACCTTC.

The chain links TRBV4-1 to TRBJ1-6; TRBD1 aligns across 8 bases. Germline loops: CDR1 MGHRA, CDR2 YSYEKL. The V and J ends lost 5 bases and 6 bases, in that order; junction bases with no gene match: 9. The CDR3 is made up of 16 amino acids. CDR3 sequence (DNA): TGCGCCAGCAGCTTTCACAGGGGGAGGCTTAATTCACCCCTCCACTTT. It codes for CASSFHRGRLNSPLHF.

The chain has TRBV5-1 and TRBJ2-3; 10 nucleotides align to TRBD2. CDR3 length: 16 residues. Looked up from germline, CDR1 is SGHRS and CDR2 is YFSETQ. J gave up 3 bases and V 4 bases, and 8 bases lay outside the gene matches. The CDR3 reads CASSIEAGGPTDTQYF. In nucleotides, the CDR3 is TGCGCCAGCAGCATCGAAGCGGGGGGGCCAACAGATACGCAGTATTTT.

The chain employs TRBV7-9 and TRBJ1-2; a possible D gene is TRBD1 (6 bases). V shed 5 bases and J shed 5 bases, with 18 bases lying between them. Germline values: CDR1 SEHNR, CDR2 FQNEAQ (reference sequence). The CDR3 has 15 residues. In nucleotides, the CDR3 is TGTGCCAGCAGCGAAGAAGGGGGGGACTTATATGGCTACACCTTC. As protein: CASSEEGGDLYGYTF.

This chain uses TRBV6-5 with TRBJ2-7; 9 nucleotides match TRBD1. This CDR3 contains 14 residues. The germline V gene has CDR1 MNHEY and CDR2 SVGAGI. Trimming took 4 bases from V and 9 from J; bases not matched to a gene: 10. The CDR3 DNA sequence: TGTGCCAGCAGTTCGATGGGACAGGGACTTGGGCAGTACTTC. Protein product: CASSSMGQGLGQYF.

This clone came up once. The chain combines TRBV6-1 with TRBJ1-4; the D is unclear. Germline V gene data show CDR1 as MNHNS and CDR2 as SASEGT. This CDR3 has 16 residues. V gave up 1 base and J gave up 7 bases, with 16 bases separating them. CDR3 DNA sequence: TGTGCCAGCAGTGAAGGAGGCCAAGGGAATACTGAAAAACTGTTTTTT. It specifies CASSEGGQGNTEKLFF.

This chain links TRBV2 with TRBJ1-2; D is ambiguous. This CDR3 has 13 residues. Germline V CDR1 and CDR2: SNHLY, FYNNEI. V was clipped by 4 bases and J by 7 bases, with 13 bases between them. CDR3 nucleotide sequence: TGTGCCAGCAGTGTGGGGAGTCTCTTTGGCTACACCTTC. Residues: CASSVGSLFGYTF.